This T cell receptor beta chain was identified during a study of cytomegalovirus exposure and HLA in healthy donors. Germline V gene data show CDR1 as SNHLY and CDR2 as FYNNEI. Trimming shortened V by 4 bases and J by 6 bases, and 9 bases separated the two germline ends. The CDR3 runs to 12 residues. This clone was detected once. A multiplex PCR was run with 60 Vbeta primers and 13 Jbeta primers. Sequencing was performed with immunoSEQ multiplex PCR; in TCRdb, only in-frame clones are kept and a portion is missing. The profile shows about 25,000 clones, about four fifths of them singletons. This clonotype was sampled from a male donor in good health and CMV-seronegative. Material for sequencing was PBMCs. The J gene is TRBJ1-2, the V gene TRBV2; D perhaps matches TRBD1 (6 bases). Written as DNA, the CDR3 is TGTGCCAGCAGTGTCAGGGACAATGGCTACACCTTC. Its translation is CASSVRDNGYTF.